Listed below are T cell receptor beta chains from one sample, sequenced in a study of T cells in Graves' hyperthyroidism and ophthalmopathy. TCRdb processed the multiplex PCR reads anew with MiXCR; each CDR3 protein has one entry. The sample consists of approximately 610,000 distinct CDR3 sequences, roughly 14% of them appearing once. The sequencing sample was made of blood. These receptors came from a woman between 40 and 50 years old with Graves' ophthalmopathy. Both conserved end residues are trimmed from each CDR3. Each record gives: V gene, CDR3 length, CDR3 protein.

TRBV30,11,AWEEQGSTEAF
TRBV5-1,12,ASSLDSGRLTQY
TRBV6-2/TRBV6-3,14,ASSDGLAGVTGELF
TRBV29-1,11,SVEAVAGYGYT
TRBV19,13,ASSIPPDGNTEAF
TRBV12-3/TRBV12-4,12,ASTAQRRARELF
TRBV12-3/TRBV12-4,15,ASSSHDYGRAAETQY
TRBV15,13,ATSGRDRGSYEQY
TRBV12-3/TRBV12-4,12,ASSPDRVTDTQY
TRBV6-2/TRBV6-3,13,ASTYWGGGKNIQY
TRBV11-2,12,ASSFGTVQETQY
TRBV28,12,ASSLIQGPYEQY
TRBV24-1,16,ATSDPRTGGGMNTEAF
TRBV28,11,ASRSGIQETQY
TRBV6-4,14,ASSADGNSGANVLT
TRBV5-6,15,ASSLEGLAGAQETQY
TRBV5-4,14,ASSTDVGGAGTEAF
TRBV30,13,AWTEGQSSYNEQF
TRBV12-3/TRBV12-4,11,ASRTQGYQPQH
TRBV27,12,ASSLQVDTGELF
TRBV7-6,13,ASSLERGTQETQY
TRBV11-2,14,ASSLEKGWTNYGYT
TRBV12-3/TRBV12-4,14,ASSLSRGENTGELF
TRBV19,12,ASSAYRADYEQY
TRBV28,12,ASNAGQGAYEQY
TRBV27,14,ASSLLPTGDQETQY
TRBV5-1,12,ASSQTSGRGGQY
TRBV20-1,12,SARKQGLNYGYT
TRBV2,11,ASSNRGGAEAF
TRBV12-3/TRBV12-4,16,ASSAGLAGVGDTGELF
TRBV3-1,12,ASSQSRGTYEQY
TRBV30,12,ALEGGRMNTEAF
TRBV7-9,11,ASSETVTGELF
TRBV27,14,ASSTSGARGAGELF